One and the same sample provided the 28 T cell receptor beta chains below, sequenced in a study of T cell repertoires in ileal Crohn's disease (dated by TCRdb to the late 2010s). The method was the immunoSEQ multiplex PCR assay. This is the immuneACCESS table as TCRdb keeps it, with only in-frame sequences that have V and J called. A part of the clones is gone; compared with another copy, unresolved V genes explain less than half, and the rest is unexplained. The sample contains thousands of clones, 80% of them found a single time. The top ten constitute about 24% of the sample. Specimen: ileal tissue. The receptors here all came from an adult with Crohn's disease.

The J gene is TRBJ2-1, the V gene TRBV9, with TRBD2 as a possible D gene (5 bases). The CDR3 is 15 amino acids. Trimming took 3 bases from V and 3 from J, leaving 13 bases between them. Looked up from germline, CDR1 is SGDLS and CDR2 is YYNGEE. The CDR3 reads CASSASSTLYNEQFF. CDR3 DNA sequence: TGTGCCAGCAGCGCCTCTAGCACCCTCTACAATGAGCAGTTCTTC.

This sequence joins TRBV10-2 and TRBJ2-1; 8 bases align to TRBD2. Germline assignment: CDR1 WSHSY and CDR2 SAAADI. J gave up 15 bases and V 3 bases, and 16 bases lay outside the gene matches. This CDR3 spans 15 amino acids. The CDR3 bases are TGCGCCAGCAGTGATGGGAAACTAGCGGCCTCTAAGGGGTTCTTC. Amino acid sequence: CASSDGKLAASKGFF.

The chain is built from TRBV28 and TRBJ1-1; 8 positions match TRBD1. V dropped 6 bases and J dropped 2; count of bases not matched to a gene: 5. The CDR3 totals 14 residues. CDR1 is MDHEN and CDR2 is SYDVKM in the germline V gene. The CDR3 coding sequence is TGTGCCAGCAGGTACGGGACAGGTAACACTGAAGCTTTCTTT. It yields the protein CASRYGTGNTEAFF.

The J gene is TRBJ1-2, the V gene TRBV23-1; D unresolved. TRBV23-1 belongs to the ORF category, with a function that is uncertain. V was clipped by 4 bases and J by 1 base, with 22 bases between them. There are 18 residues in the CDR3. CDR3 sequence: CASSPLQTEKSFNYGYTF. As DNA, the CDR3 is TGCGCCAGCAGTCCACTCCAAACAGAGAAGTCTTTTAACTATGGCTACACCTTC.

The sample holds a few counts of this clone. The same CDR3 also results from other DNA sequences found in this sample. This sequence joins TRBV14 and TRBJ1-1; possible D gene TRBD1, 6 bases. Germline CDR1 is SGHDN and CDR2 is FVKESK. The V end lost 3 bases, the J end lost 4 bases, and 9 bases lay between the germline ends. The CDR3 spans 13 residues. This chain's CDR3 is CASSQIQGTEAFF. CDR3 DNA sequence: TGTGCCAGCAGCCAGATACAGGGCACTGAAGCTTTCTTT.

The chain recombines TRBV5-1 with TRBJ2-3, with TRBD2 as a possible D gene (5 bases). The CDR3 runs 14 residues. Trimming took 8 bases from V and 2 from J, leaving 15 bases between them. Per the germline V gene, CDR1 is SGHRS and CDR2 is YFSETQ. The CDR3 spells CASTAGPPTDTQYF. In DNA form, the CDR3 reads TGCGCCAGTACCGCGGGCCCCCCCACAGATACGCAGTATTTT.

The rearrangement uses TRBV10-3 and TRBJ2-5; tentatively, D is TRBD2 (6 bases). Between the trimmed V and J ends, which lost 6 bases and 4 bases, there was a span of 18 bases. Germline V gives CDR1 ENHRY, CDR2 SYGVKD. The CDR3 covers 15 residues. CDR3 in DNA: TGTGCCATCAGCCGAGGGCCGGGAGAGGGAGAGACCCAGTACTTC. Its translation: CAISRGPGEGETQYF.

The genes are TRBV11-2 and TRBJ1-6; D perhaps matches TRBD1 (6 bases). The CDR3 has 17 amino acids. The germline V gene has CDR1 SGHAT and CDR2 FQNNGV. Trimming left V 4 bases short and J 1 base short, with 14 bases between. CDR3 in DNA: TGTGCCAGCAGCTCAAACCTGGGGGCATCCTATAATTCACCCCTCCACTTT. The encoded protein is CASSSNLGASYNSPLHF.

This clone has just a few counts. The chain combines TRBV9 with TRBJ2-3; 8 bases fit TRBD2. CDR1 SGDLS and CDR2 YYNGEE come from the germline V gene. This CDR3 is 14 amino acids long. V dropped 0 bases and J dropped 6; count of bases not matched to a gene: 3. The CDR3, as DNA: TGTGCCAGCAGCGTAGCGGGGGGGAGGGATACGCAGTATTTT. Translation gives CASSVAGGRDTQYF.

V and J are TRBV28 and TRBJ1-6, with 7 bases aligning to TRBD1. The germline CDR1 and CDR2 sequences are MDHEN and SYDVKM. The CDR3 has 15 residues. V gave up 2 bases and J gave up 6 bases; unmatched junction bases: 4. In DNA, the CDR3 is TGTGCCAGCAGTTTACCGGCAGGGGGTAATTCACCCCTCCACTTT. Encoded protein: CASSLPAGGNSPLHF.

The V gene is TRBV29-1, the J gene TRBJ2-2; TRBD1 matches 7 bases. The germline V gene encodes CDR1 SQVTM and CDR2 ANQGSEA. Trimming took 3 bases from V and 6 from J; bases not matched to a gene: 13. The CDR3 is 16 residues long. For the CDR3, the DNA is TGCAGCGTTGACCTAGGCGTACAGGGGCGGGCCGGGGAGCTGTTTTTT. Its protein is CSVDLGVQGRAGELFF.

This chain links TRBV27 with TRBJ2-2; D is perhaps TRBD1 (5 bases). There are 17 residues in the CDR3. CDR1 is MNHEY, CDR2 SMNVEV, per germline (reference sequence). Trimming took 2 bases from V and 1 from J, leaving 14 bases between them. The CDR3 nucleotides are TGTGCCAGCAGTTTAAACGGGCGAACAGGGAACACCGGGGAGCTGTTTTTT. Translated, it gives CASSLNGRTGNTGELFF.

This rearrangement joins TRBV7-2 to TRBJ1-5, with TRBD1 matching 8 bases. V lost 5 bases, J lost 13 bases, and 10 bases stayed unmatched. Germline V gene lookup returns CDR1 SGHTA and CDR2 FQGNSA. CDR3 length equals 13 residues. CDR3 nucleotides: TGTGCCAGCAGCGCGACGCGACAGGGGCCACAGCATTTT. Translating gives CASSATRQGPQHF.

This clone showed up just a few times. This chain joins TRBV9 and TRBJ2-1, with 11 nucleotides matching TRBD2. CDR1 and CDR2 (germline): SGDLS, YYNGEE. The CDR3 contains 14 residues. The J segment lost 9 bases and the V segment lost 2 bases, leaving 4 bases of the junction unmatched. The CDR3 DNA is TGTGCCAGCAGCGTTACTAGCGGGAGCAGTGAGCAGTTCTTC. Its translation is CASSVTSGSSEQFF.

The genes are TRBV6-6 and TRBJ1-1, with D perhaps TRBD1 (5 bases). The CDR3 sequence is 14 residues long. Trimming took 5 bases from V and 1 from J, leaving 11 bases between them. CDR1 is MNHNY and CDR2 is SVGAGI in the germline V gene (reference sequence). CDR3 sequence reads: CASSRPTENTEAFF. The CDR3 region has the DNA TGTGCCAGCAGTAGGCCGACAGAGAACACTGAAGCTTTCTTT.

The table lists this clone with a few counts. V and J are TRBV7-9 and TRBJ1-3, with D hard to call. In germline, CDR1 is SEHNR, CDR2 FQNEAQ (reference sequence). The V and J ends lost 1 base and 1 base respectively, with 8 bases between them. The CDR3 contains 15 residues. This CDR3 reads CASSLGALSGNTIYF. The CDR3, as DNA: TGTGCCAGCAGCTTAGGGGCTCTGTCTGGAAACACCATATATTTT.

The V call is TRBV2, the J call TRBJ2-3, with a tentative D call TRBD2 (6 bases). Trimming left V 7 bases short and J 0 bases short, with 11 bases between. The length of the CDR3 is 14 residues. Germline V gene data show CDR1 as SNHLY and CDR2 as FYNNEI. CDR3 sequence: CASKRLGSTDTQYF. In DNA, the CDR3 is TGTGCCAGCAAAAGACTAGGTAGCACAGATACGCAGTATTTT.

This clone has just one count. The chain carries TRBV30 and TRBJ2-3; a weak D match, TRBD2 (6 bases). CDR1 is GTSNPN, CDR2 SVGIG, per germline (reference sequence). The length of the CDR3 is 15 residues. V lost 0 bases and J lost 6, with 16 bases in between. The CDR3: CAWSVSLAGGDTQYF. The CDR3 region has the DNA TGTGCCTGGAGTGTTTCACTAGCTGGAGGGGATACGCAGTATTTT.

The V and J genes are TRBV19 and TRBJ2-1; D possibly corresponds to TRBD2 (6 bases). V gave up 3 bases and J gave up 4 bases, with 16 bases separating them. CDR3 size: 16 residues. Germline loops: CDR1 LNHDA, CDR2 SQIVND (reference sequence). Here the CDR3 DNA reads TGTGCCAGTAGTATCGGGGCTAGCGACAATTACAATGAGCAGTTCTTC. Protein sequence: CASSIGASDNYNEQFF.

Comment on this clone: The junction shows a germline mismatch at one end, possibly a read error. The chain recombines TRBV5-4 with TRBJ1-2; D call uncertain. Germline loops: CDR1 SGHNT, CDR2 YYREEE (reference sequence). The CDR3 spans 14 residues. CDR3: CASSQERGYLGYTF. The CDR3 DNA reads as TGCGCCAGCAGCCAGGAGCGGGGTTACCTTGGCTACACCTTC.

Worth noting for this clone: The sample carries other DNA sequences with the same CDR3. The chain joins TRBV7-3 to TRBJ2-6; 8 nucleotides agree with TRBD1. The CDR3 runs 16 residues. Trimming at V came to 3 bases and at J to 2 bases, leaving 3 bases not matched to a gene. From germline, CDR1 is SGHTA and CDR2 FQGTGA. The CDR3 loop is CASSFQGATGANVLTF. CDR3 in DNA: TGTGCCAGCAGCTTCCAGGGGGCAACTGGGGCCAACGTCCTGACTTTC.

Concerning this clone: The sample holds other DNA sequences that translate to the same CDR3. The rearrangement uses TRBV19 and TRBJ1-5, with D hard to call. Germline V gene sequence: CDR1 LNHDA, CDR2 SQIVND (reference sequence). With 5 bases removed from V and 7 bases from J, the gap between germline ends came to 6 bases. This CDR3 has 11 residues. The CDR3 nucleotides read TGTGCCAGTAGTTCGGGACAGCCCCAGCATTTT. This sequence encodes CASSSGQPQHF.

CDR3 amino acids: CASSFRGSANTGELFF. CDR3 DNA sequence: TGTGCCAGCAGCTTCAGGGGTAGCGCGAACACCGGGGAGCTGTTTTTT. The chain uses TRBV7-2 and TRBJ2-2; D is possibly TRBD1 (6 bases). Trimming removed 3 bases from V and 0 bases from J, with 11 bases in between. The CDR3 loop spans 16 amino acids. The germline CDR1 and CDR2 sequences are SGHTA and FQGNSA.

The chain carries TRBV11-3 and TRBJ2-7; TRBD2 matches at 16 bases. V trimming: 7 bases; J trimming: 2 bases; junction bases outside the gene matches: 8. This CDR3 has 17 residues. The germline CDR1 and CDR2 sequences are SGHNT and YENEEA. CDR3 protein: CASTYRGLAGGAYEQYF. CDR3 in DNA: TGTGCCAGCACCTACCGGGGACTAGCGGGAGGGGCCTACGAGCAGTACTTC.

The chain combines TRBV19 with TRBJ2-6; D is ambiguous. The CDR3 is 14 amino acids. The germline gives CDR1 LNHDA, CDR2 SQIVND (reference sequence). Trimming left V 6 bases short and J 0 bases short, with 6 bases between. The CDR3 nucleotides are TGTGCCAGTAGGCCGGGCTCTGGGGCCAACGTCCTGACTTTC. It specifies CASRPGSGANVLTF. Full variable domain (missing parts from reference TRBV19 and TRBJ2-6): DGGITQSPKYLFRKEGQNVTLSCEQNLNHDAMYWYRQDPGQGLRLIYYSQIVNDFQKGDIAEGYSVSREKKESFPLTVTSAQKNPTAFYLCASRPGSGANVLTFGAGSRLTVL.

The V gene is TRBV11-1, the J gene TRBJ2-7; 7 positions match TRBD1. CDR3 length: 14 amino acids. Trimming removed 7 bases from V and 4 bases from J; junction bases left unmatched: 10. Per germline, CDR1 SGHAT and CDR2 FQDESV (reference sequence). CDR3 in amino acids: CASTPATGFYEQYF. Here the CDR3 DNA reads TGTGCCAGCACCCCGGCGACAGGGTTTTACGAGCAGTACTTC. Full variable domain (outside the CDR3, taken from reference TRBV11-1 and TRBJ2-7): EAEVAQSPRYKITEKSQAVAFWCDPISGHATLYWYRQILGQGPELLVQFQDESVVDDSQLPKDRFSAERLKGVDSTLKIQPAELGDSAMYLCASTPATGFYEQYFGPGTRLTVT.

The chain combines TRBV28 with TRBJ2-1, with 7 bases that match TRBD1. Germline V CDR1 and CDR2: MDHEN, SYDVKM. Trimming took 5 bases from V and 5 from J; bases not matched to a gene: 9. The CDR3 is 15 amino acids. The CDR3 bases are TGTGCCAGCAGTCGAGGACAGGTCCCCAACAATGAGCAGTTCTTC. Its translation is CASSRGQVPNNEQFF. Based on the CDR3 plus reference TRBV28 and TRBJ2-1, the full variable domain is DVKVTQSSRYLVKRTGEKVFLECVQDMDHENMFWYRQDPGLGLRLIYFSYDVKMKEKGDIPEGYSVSREKKERFSLILESASTNQTSMYLCASSRGQVPNNEQFFGPGTRLTVL.

This chain joins TRBV7-9 and TRBJ2-3; 15 bases agree with TRBD2. This CDR3 has 16 amino acids. Germline V lookup: CDR1 SEHNR, CDR2 FQNEAQ (reference sequence). The V segment lost 4 bases and the J segment 3 bases; nucleotides outside the gene matches: 2. The CDR3 nucleotides read TGTGCCAGCAGCTCGGGACTAGCGGGGGGTACAGATACGCAGTATTTT. This encodes CASSSGLAGGTDTQYF.